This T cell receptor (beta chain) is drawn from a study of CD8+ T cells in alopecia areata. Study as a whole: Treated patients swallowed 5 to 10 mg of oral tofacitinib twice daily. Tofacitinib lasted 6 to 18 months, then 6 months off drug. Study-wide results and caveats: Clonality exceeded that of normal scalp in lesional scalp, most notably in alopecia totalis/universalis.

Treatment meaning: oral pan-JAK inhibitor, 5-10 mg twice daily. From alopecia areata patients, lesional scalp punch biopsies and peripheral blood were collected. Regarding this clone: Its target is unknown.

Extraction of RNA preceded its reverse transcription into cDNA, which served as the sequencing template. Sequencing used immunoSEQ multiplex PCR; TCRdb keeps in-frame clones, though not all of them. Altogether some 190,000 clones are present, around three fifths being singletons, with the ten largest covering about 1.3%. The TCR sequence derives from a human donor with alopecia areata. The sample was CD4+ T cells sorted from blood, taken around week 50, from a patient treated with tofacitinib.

This CDR3 is CASSLVASGAVDTQYF. CDR3 nucleotide sequence: TGTGCCAGCAGCTTAGTGGCTAGCGGGGCGGTAGATACGCAGTATTTT. V gene TRBV7-8 combines with J gene TRBJ2-3; TRBD2 aligns across 9 bases. Germline CDR1 SGHVS, CDR2 FQNEAQ. The CDR3 is 16 amino acids. The J segment lost 5 bases and the V segment lost 1 base, leaving 7 bases of the junction unmatched.